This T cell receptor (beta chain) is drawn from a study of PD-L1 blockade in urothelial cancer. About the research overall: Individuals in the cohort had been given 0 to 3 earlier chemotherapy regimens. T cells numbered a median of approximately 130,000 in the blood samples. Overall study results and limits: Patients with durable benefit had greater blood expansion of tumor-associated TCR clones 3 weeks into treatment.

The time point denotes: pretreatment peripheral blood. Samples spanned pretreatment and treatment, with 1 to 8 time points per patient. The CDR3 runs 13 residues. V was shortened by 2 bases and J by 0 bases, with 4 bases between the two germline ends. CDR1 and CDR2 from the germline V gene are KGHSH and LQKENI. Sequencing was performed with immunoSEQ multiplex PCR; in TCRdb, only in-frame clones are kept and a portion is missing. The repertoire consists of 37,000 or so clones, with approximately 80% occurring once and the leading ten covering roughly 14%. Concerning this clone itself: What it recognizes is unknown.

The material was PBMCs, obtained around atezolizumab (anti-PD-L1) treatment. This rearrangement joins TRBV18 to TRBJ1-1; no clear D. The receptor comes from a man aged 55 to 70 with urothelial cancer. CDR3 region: CASSPDLNTEAFF. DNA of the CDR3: TGTGCCAGCTCACCAGACTTGAACACTGAAGCTTTCTTT.